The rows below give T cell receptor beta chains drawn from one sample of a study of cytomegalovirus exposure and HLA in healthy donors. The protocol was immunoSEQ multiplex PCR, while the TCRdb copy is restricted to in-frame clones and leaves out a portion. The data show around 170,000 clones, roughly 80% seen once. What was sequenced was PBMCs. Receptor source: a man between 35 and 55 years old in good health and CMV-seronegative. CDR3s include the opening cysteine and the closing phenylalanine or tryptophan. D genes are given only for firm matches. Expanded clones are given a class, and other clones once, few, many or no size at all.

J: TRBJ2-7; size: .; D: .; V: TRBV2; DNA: TGTGCCAGCAGTGATCAGGGTAGCTCCTACGAGCAGTACTTC; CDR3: CASSDQGSSYEQYF
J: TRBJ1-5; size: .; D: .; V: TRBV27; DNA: TGTGCCACCGGACAACTACAGAATAGCAATCAGCCCCAGCATTTT; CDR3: CATGQLQNSNQPQHF
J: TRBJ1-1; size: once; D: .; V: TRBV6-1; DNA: TGTGCCAGCAGTGTGGGGGGTTCGGCCACTGAAGCTTTCTTT; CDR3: CASSVGGSATEAFF
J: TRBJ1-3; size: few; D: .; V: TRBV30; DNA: TGTGCCTGGATTCTTCGGGGGGGAAACACCATATATTTT; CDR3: CAWILRGGNTIYF
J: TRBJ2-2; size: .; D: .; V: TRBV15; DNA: TGTGCATCCCGGGAAAAGAGGTCCGGGGAGCTGTTTTTT; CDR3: CASREKRSGELFF
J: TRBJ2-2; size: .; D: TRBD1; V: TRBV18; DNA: TGTGCCAGCTCACTCGCGGGACAGGGGTACACCGGGGAGCTGTTTTTT; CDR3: CASSLAGQGYTGELFF
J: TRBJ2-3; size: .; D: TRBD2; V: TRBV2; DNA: TGTGCCAGCACCGGGACTAGCGTCGATGGGACGCAGTATTTT; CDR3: CASTGTSVDGTQYF
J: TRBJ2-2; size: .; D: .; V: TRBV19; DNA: TGTGCCAGTAGTAACTTACCCAACACCGGGGAGCTGTTTTTT; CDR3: CASSNLPNTGELFF
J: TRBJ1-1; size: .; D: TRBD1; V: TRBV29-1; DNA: TGCAGCGGTGTGAAGCGACAGGGGGCGAACACTGAAGCTTTCTTT; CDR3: CSGVKRQGANTEAFF
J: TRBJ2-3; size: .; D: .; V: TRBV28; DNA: TGTGCCAGCGCCCTAGGGTGGCAGGGCTACACCCAGGACACGCAGTATTTT; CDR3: CASALGWQGYTQDTQYF
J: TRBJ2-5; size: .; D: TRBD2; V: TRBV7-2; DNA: TGTGCCAGCAGCTTAGTAGGCACTAGCGGGCGCGAGACCCAGTACTTC; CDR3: CASSLVGTSGRETQYF
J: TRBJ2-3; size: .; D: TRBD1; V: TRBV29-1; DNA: TGCAGCGTTGGTGTGGACAGGAGGAAGGGGCGCACAGATACGCAGTATTTT; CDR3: CSVGVDRRKGRTDTQYF
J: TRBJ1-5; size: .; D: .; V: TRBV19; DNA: TGTGCCAGTAAGCCCTTCAGGGATCAGCCCCAGCATTTT; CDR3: CASKPFRDQPQHF
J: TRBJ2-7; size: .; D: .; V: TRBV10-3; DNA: TGTGCCATCAGTGACTGGCATGCGGGACAGATCTCTTCCTACGAGCAGTACTTC; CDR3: CAISDWHAGQISSYEQYF
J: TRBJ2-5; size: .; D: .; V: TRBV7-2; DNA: TGTGCCAGCAGCCCCCGGCGGACAGCACAAGAGACCCAGTACTTC; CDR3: CASSPRRTAQETQYF
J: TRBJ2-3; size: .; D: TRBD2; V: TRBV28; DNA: TGTGCCAGCAGTTCGTTCCGGGGGGGGCAGAAAGATACGCAGTATTTT; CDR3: CASSSFRGGQKDTQYF
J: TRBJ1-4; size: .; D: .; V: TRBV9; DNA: TGTGCCAGCAGCGTAGATCCTTCAGGACAGCCTGCAACTAATGAAAAACTGTTTTTT; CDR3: CASSVDPSGQPATNEKLFF
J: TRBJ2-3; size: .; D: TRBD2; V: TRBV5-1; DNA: TGCGCCAGCAGCTTCCTAGCGGGGGCTAGCACAGATACGCAGTATTTT; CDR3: CASSFLAGASTDTQYF
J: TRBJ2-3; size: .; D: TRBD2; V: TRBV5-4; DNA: TGTGCCAGCAGCTTGGATTTGCGACTAGCGGGAGGGCCCGGCGAAGATACGCAGTATTTT; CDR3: CASSLDLRLAGGPGEDTQYF
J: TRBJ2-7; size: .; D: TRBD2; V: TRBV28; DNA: TGTGCCAGCAGTTCACCCGGGACTAGCGACTACGAGCAGTACTTC; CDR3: CASSSPGTSDYEQYF
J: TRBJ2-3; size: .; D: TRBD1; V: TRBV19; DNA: TGTGCCAGTAGCCGGGACAGGGGGCAAGGAGATACGCAGTATTTT; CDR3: CASSRDRGQGDTQYF
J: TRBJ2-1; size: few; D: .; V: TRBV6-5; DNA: TGTGCCAGCAGCCGACAGAATGAGCAGTTCTTC; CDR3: CASSRQNEQFF
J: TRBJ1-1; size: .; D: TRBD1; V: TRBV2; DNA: TGTGCCAGCAGTCGGGACAGGGGGCCAGCTTTCTTT; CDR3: CASSRDRGPAFF
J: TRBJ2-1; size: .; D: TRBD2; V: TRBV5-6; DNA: TGTGCCAGCAGCCCGCCGGGACTAGCAAACGAGCAGTTCTTC; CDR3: CASSPPGLANEQFF
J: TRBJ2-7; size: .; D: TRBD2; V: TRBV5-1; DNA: TGCGCCAGCAGCGTAGAAGCGGGAAGGTCCTACGAGCAGTACTTC; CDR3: CASSVEAGRSYEQYF
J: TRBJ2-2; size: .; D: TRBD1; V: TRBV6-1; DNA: TGTGCCAGCAGTGCGGGACAGGGGAGAGGTAACACCGGGGAGCTGTTTTTT; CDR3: CASSAGQGRGNTGELFF
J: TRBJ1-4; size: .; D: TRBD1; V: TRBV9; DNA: TGTGCCAGCAGGCCTACACTCAACCGGGACAGGGGTAATGAAAAACTGTTTTTT; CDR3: CASRPTLNRDRGNEKLFF
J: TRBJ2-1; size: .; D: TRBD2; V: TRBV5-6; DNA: TGTGCCAGCAGCGCACAACTAGCGGGAGACTGGGATGAGCAGTTCTTC; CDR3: CASSAQLAGDWDEQFF
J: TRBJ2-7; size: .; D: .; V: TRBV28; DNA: TGTGCCAGCAGCCGCGTTAACGAGCAGTACTTC; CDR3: CASSRVNEQYF
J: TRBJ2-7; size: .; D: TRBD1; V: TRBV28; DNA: TGTGCCAGCCACGCCGGGACAGGGGGCTACGAGCAGTACTTC; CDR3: CASHAGTGGYEQYF
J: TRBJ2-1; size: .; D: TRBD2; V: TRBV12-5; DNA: TGTGCTAGTGGTTCCGGACTAGCGGGGGCCAATGAGCAGTTCTTC; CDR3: CASGSGLAGANEQFF
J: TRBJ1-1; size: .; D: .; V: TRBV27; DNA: TGTGCCAGCAGTTTGATGCTGGGAGGGGGAAGGAACACTGAAGCTTTCTTT; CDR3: CASSLMLGGGRNTEAFF
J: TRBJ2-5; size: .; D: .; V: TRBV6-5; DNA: TGTGCCAGCAGGGGGGGAGAGACCCAGTACTTC; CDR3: CASRGGETQYF
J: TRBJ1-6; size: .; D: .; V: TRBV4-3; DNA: TGCGCCAGCAGCCACGCCGGGACACGAGATTCACCCCTCCACTTT; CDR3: CASSHAGTRDSPLHF
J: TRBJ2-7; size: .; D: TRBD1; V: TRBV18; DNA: TGTGCCAGCTCACTTCGGACAGGTACCTACGAGCAGTACTTC; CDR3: CASSLRTGTYEQYF
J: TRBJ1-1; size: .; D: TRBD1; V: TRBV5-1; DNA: TGCGCCAGCAGCCAGGGACAGGGGAGGACTGAAGCTTTCTTT; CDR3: CASSQGQGRTEAFF
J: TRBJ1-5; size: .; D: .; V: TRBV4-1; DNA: TGCGCCAGCAGCCCGGGCGGGAGCAATCAGCCCCAGCATTTT; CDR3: CASSPGGSNQPQHF
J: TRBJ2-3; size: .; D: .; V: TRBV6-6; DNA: TGTGCCAGCAGTTACGTTTCAGGGTCCGATACGCAGTATTTT; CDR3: CASSYVSGSDTQYF
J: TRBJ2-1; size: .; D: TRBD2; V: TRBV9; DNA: TGTGCCAGCAGCGTAGTGAGCGGGGCAGGCGAGCAGTTCTTC; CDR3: CASSVVSGAGEQFF
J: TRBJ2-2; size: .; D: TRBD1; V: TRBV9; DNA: TGTGCCAGCAGCGTAGGACAGGGTCTGAACACCGGGGAGCTGTTTTTT; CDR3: CASSVGQGLNTGELFF